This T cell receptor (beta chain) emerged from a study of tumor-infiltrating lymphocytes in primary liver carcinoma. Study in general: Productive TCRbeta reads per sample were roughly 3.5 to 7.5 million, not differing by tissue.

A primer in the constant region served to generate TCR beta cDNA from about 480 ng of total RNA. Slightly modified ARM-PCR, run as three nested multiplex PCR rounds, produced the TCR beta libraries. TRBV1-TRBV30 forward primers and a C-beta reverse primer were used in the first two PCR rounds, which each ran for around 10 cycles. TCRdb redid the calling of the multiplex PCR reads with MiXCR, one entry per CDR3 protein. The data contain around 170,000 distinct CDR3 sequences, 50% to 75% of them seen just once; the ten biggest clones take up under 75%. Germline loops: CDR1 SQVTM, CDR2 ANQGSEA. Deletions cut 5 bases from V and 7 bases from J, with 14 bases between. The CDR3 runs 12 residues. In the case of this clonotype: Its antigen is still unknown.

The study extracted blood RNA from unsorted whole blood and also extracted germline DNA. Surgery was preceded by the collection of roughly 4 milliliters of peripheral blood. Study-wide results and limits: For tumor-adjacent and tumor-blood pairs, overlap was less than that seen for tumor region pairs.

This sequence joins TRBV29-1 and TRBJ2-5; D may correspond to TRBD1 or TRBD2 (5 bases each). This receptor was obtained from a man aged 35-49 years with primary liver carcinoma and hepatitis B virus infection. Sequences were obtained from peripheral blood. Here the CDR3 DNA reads TGCAGCGTTTTCCGGGACCATGGGACCCAGTACTTC. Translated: CSVFRDHGTQYF. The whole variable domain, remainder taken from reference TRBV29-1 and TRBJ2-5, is SAVISQKPSRDICQRGTSLTIQCQVDSQVTMMFWYRQQPGQSLTLIATANQGSEATYESGFVIDKFPISRPNLTFSTLTVSNMSPEDSSIYLCSVFRDHGTQYFGPGTRLLVL.